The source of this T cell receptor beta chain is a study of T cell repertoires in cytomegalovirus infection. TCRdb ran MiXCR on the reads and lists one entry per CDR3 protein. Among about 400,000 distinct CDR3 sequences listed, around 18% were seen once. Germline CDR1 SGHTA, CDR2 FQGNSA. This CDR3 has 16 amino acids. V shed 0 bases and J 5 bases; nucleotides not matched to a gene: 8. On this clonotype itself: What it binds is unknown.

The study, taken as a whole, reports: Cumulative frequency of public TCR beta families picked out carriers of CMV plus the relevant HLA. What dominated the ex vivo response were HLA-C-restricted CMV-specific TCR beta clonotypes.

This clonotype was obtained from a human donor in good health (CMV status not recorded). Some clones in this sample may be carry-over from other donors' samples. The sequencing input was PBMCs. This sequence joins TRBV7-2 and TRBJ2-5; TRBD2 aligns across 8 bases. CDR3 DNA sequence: TGTGCCAGCAGCTTAGCGGTAGGGACTAGAGGCGAGACCCAGTACTTC. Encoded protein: CASSLAVGTRGETQYF.